This T cell receptor (beta chain) emerged from a study of blood T cell repertoires in COVID-19. Germline assignment: CDR1 MGHRA and CDR2 YSYEKL. V was cut by 4 bases and J by 8 bases, with 21 bases left in between. This CDR3 is 16 amino acids long. Participants had their cohort set by participant-reported clinical history. The data were produced by immunoSEQ multiplex PCR, yet TCRdb's version contains in-frame clones alone and is incomplete. The sample has approximately 300,000 clones, 70% to 90% seen once. The sequenced material came from PBMCs or T cells enriched from blood (not recorded which). The TCR was taken from a woman aged 25 to 39 who had recovered from COVID-19. J is TRBJ2-1 and V is TRBV4-1; tentative D call: TRBD1 (6 bases). The CDR3 here is CASSPYGPGVGDEQFF. CDR3 bases: TGCGCCAGCAGCCCCTATGGGCCAGGGGTGGGCGATGAGCAGTTCTTC.